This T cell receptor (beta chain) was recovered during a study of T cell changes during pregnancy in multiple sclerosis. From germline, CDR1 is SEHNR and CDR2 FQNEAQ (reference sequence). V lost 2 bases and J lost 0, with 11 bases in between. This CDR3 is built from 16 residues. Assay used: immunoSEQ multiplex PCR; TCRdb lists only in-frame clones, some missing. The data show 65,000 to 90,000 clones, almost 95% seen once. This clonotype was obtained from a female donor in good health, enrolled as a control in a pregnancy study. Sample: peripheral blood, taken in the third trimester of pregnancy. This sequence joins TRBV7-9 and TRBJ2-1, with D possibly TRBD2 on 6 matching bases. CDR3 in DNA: TGTGCCAGCAGCTTACTAGGAGGGAGCTCCTACAATGAGCAGTTCTTC. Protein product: CASSLLGGSSYNEQFF.